This T cell receptor beta chain originates from a study of blood T cell repertoires in COVID-19 (dated by TCRdb to 2019 to 2021). About the study as a whole: The collaborator samples originated in the United States, Italy and Spain and spanned the acute and convalescent phases of COVID-19. The prospective study material was composed of cDNA or gDNA derived from T cells, B-cell-depleted T cells, or PBMCs. Subjects who had been exposed to COVID-19, were actively infected with it, or had recovered from it provided the deeply sampled blood TCRbeta repertoires that made up the dataset. The repertoires were released in a freely available public database meant as a resource for research on the immune response to SARS-CoV-2. The samples were drawn from two sources: the first 160 participants of the ongoing ImmuneRACE study, and 950 to 1,500 subjects contributed by 6 global collaborators. Sample metadata almost always included a de-identified subject ID, COVID-19 status, age in years and sex. Where HLA class I and class II types were available, the types were taken from metadata supplied by the sample provider, not from assay-based typing. General conclusions and limits of the study: The quantity of clinical and demographic metadata differed by source and by participant and was supplied without curation.

Each collaborating institution followed its own protocols to collect whole blood in K2EDTA tubes. Collaborator samples were shipped for TCRbeta analysis as frozen whole blood, isolated PBMCs, or DNA extracted from either sample type. TCRbeta CDR3 regions were amplified from genomic DNA using the immunoSEQ Assay, a bias-controlled multiplex PCR. The authors' pipeline ran thus. Nucleated cell counts per sample were estimated from amplification of reference gene primers within the assay. Sequence reads were collapsed and filtered to measure the absolute abundance of every unique TCRbeta CDR3 rearrangement. For each sample, productive Simpson clonality was calculated as the square root of Simpson's diversity index across productive rearrangements. TCRdb took over this immuneACCESS table, retaining in-frame rearrangements with V and J assigned. Such tables are incomplete; in checked studies, under half of the missing clones stem from an unresolved V gene, and the remainder is unexplained. The DNA was the basis for D and trimming; V, J and clone size are from that table. This sample holds some 6,300 clones; 88% were observed only once. The ten largest account for over 5.5% of the sample.

Its CDR3 holds 16 amino acids, cysteine through phenylalanine. Solely the CDR3 DNA is kept, with 48 bases framed from the first base. Between the V and J ends, shortened by 3 bases and 7 bases respectively, the junction contains 20 bases. CDR1 and CDR2 (KGHDR, SFDVKD) derive from the germline V gene. To note about this clone: This clone's antigen is unknown. Base qualities are not at hand, and no much larger clone is one base apart.

The source is a human donor in a cohort sampled during active COVID-19. The specimen sequenced was peripheral blood. This receptor chain uses TRBV24-1 and TRBJ1-1; TRBD1 is perhaps the D gene, given 6 matching bases. The CDR3 is CATSDHRSGGAGEAFF. The nucleotide sequence is TGTGCCACCAGTGATCACCGCTCTGGGGGCGCGGGTGAAGCTTTCTTT.